This entry lists 5 T cell receptor beta chains sequenced from one sample in a study of cytomegalovirus exposure and HLA in healthy donors. The PCR made use of 60 Vbeta and 13 Jbeta primers. Libraries were prepared by immunoSEQ multiplex PCR; TCRdb keeps only in-frame clonotypes and omits some of them. The sample carries tens of thousands of clones, under 85% recorded once. The sequencing input was PBMCs. These receptors were obtained from a woman between 35 and 50 years old in good health and CMV-seropositive.

The gene calls are TRBV6-5 and TRBJ2-1; 8 positions agree with TRBD1. Per the germline V gene, CDR1 is MNHEY and CDR2 is SVGAGI. V lost 6 bases and J lost 7; bases outside the gene matches: 5. The CDR3 extends over 13 amino acids. CDR3 amino acids: CASRVTGGNEQFF. CDR3 in DNA: TGTGCCAGCAGGGTCACAGGGGGAAATGAGCAGTTCTTC.

The V and J genes are TRBV7-2 and TRBJ2-3; D ambiguous. The CDR3 runs 16 residues. Deletions cut 1 base from V and 4 bases from J, with 15 bases between. The germline V gene encodes CDR1 SGHTA and CDR2 FQGNSA. The CDR3 protein is CASSLVSRSSPDTQYF. The CDR3 DNA is TGTGCCAGCAGCTTAGTATCTCGGTCTAGTCCAGATACGCAGTATTTT.

J is TRBJ2-7 and V is TRBV19; D possibly corresponds to TRBD1 (6 bases). This CDR3 has 14 amino acids. V was trimmed by 1 base and J by 3 bases, leaving 10 bases between them. Germline V gives CDR1 LNHDA, CDR2 SQIVND (reference sequence). CDR3 sequence (DNA): TGTGCCAGTAGTATAGGGGCAGGGGACTACGAGCAGTACTTC. Translation: CASSIGAGDYEQYF.

This chain joins TRBV5-1 and TRBJ2-3; D perhaps matches TRBD1 (6 bases). Trimming stripped 4 bases from V and 1 base from J, with 16 bases between. Germline V gives CDR1 SGHRS, CDR2 YFSETQ. CDR3 length: 16 amino acids. The CDR3 DNA sequence: TGCGCCAGCAGCGCCCTACAGGGAATAGGCACAGATACGCAGTATTTT. Encoded protein: CASSALQGIGTDTQYF.

The rearrangement links TRBV7-3 to TRBJ2-2; 10 nucleotides match TRBD2. CDR3 length equals 15 residues. The germline V gene has CDR1 SGHTA and CDR2 FQGTGA. Trimming cost V 5 bases and J 5 bases; bases outside gene matches: 5. The CDR3 DNA sequence: TGTGCCAGCAGCCCCGGGACTAGCGATACCGGGGAGCTGTTTTTT. Amino acids: CASSPGTSDTGELFF.